This T cell receptor beta chain was identified in a study of blood T cells in healthy people across ages. V lost 5 bases and J 6 bases, leaving 9 bases between the germline ends. This CDR3 has 11 residues. Looked up from germline, CDR1 is SGHRS and CDR2 is YFSETQ. Together with a sample-barcoded 5' primer, a J-beta primer mix was included in a second PCR lasting about 7 to 12 cycles. In TCRdb, the 5' RACE reads were re-called with MiXCR into one record per CDR3 protein. The sample contains 550,000 to 800,000 distinct CDR3 sequences, over 20% of which appear only once. The chain uses TRBV5-1 and TRBJ2-7; D is tentatively TRBD1 or TRBD2 (5 bases each). The specimen sequenced was blood. This receptor was taken from a man between 65 and 80 years old in good health. CDR3 nucleotide sequence: TGCGCCAGCAGGGGGGACGTCGAGCAGTACTTC. Translated: CASRGDVEQYF.